This passage covers 16 T cell receptor beta chains from one sample sequenced in a study of blood T cell repertoires in COVID-19. Profiled with immunoSEQ multiplex PCR; TCRdb holds only in-frame clones, not every one. Of roughly 230,000 clones in the sample, approximately 81% were seen once. What was sequenced was peripheral blood. The receptor set was obtained from a man aged 35 to 55 with acute or convalescent COVID-19.

The V gene is TRBV7-7, the J gene TRBJ2-2; 10 positions match TRBD1. This CDR3 comprises 16 residues. The V gene end was trimmed by 4 bases and the J gene end by 3 bases; junction bases not matched to a gene: 5. Per the germline V gene, CDR1 is SSHAT and CDR2 is FNYEAQ (reference sequence). This CDR3 is CASSSGTGVDTGELFF. CDR3 bases: TGTGCCAGCAGCTCCGGGACAGGGGTGGACACCGGGGAGCTGTTTTTT.

CDR3 sequence: CASRGTGLANYGYTF. The CDR3 DNA reads as TGTGCCAGCAGGGGGACAGGACTAGCTAACTATGGCTACACCTTC. J is TRBJ1-2 and V is TRBV27, with 8 bases lining up with TRBD1. Germline assignment: CDR1 MNHEY and CDR2 SMNVEV (reference sequence). The CDR3 is 15 amino acids. Trimming removed 6 bases from V and 0 bases from J; junction bases left unmatched: 6.

The chain uses TRBV29-1 and TRBJ2-5; tentatively, D is TRBD1 (6 bases). This CDR3 contains 12 residues. Trimming removed 3 bases at V and 6 bases at J, with 11 bases between. From germline, CDR1 is SQVTM and CDR2 ANQGSEA. CDR3 sequence reads: CSVDLRGKTQYF. CDR3 coding DNA: TGCAGCGTTGACCTGAGGGGGAAGACCCAGTACTTC. The entire variable domain, with the rest obtained from reference TRBV29-1 and TRBJ2-5, is as follows: SAVISQKPSRDICQRGTSLTIQCQVDSQVTMMFWYRQQPGQSLTLIATANQGSEATYESGFVIDKFPISRPNLTFSTLTVSNMSPEDSSIYLCSVDLRGKTQYFGPGTRLLVL.

The V call is TRBV5-1, the J call TRBJ2-5; D is undetermined. The CDR3 length is 13 residues. Trimming pared 2 bases from V and 5 bases from J, leaving 10 bases between. Germline CDR1 and CDR2: SGHRS and YFSETQ. The CDR3 protein is CASSFGSGETQYF. The CDR3 nucleotides are TGCGCCAGCAGCTTCGGCTCCGGGGAGACCCAGTACTTC. The whole variable domain, remainder taken from reference TRBV5-1 and TRBJ2-5, is KAGVTQTPRYLIKTRGQQVTLSCSPISGHRSVSWYQQTPGQGLQFLFEYFSETQRNKGNFPGRFSGRQFSNSRSEMNVSTLELGDSALYLCASSFGSGETQYFGPGTRLLVL.

The chain has TRBV19 and TRBJ1-5; D is perhaps TRBD1 (5 bases). The CDR3 is made up of 14 amino acids. With 9 bases removed from V and 9 bases from J, the gap between germline ends came to 21 bases. Germline CDR1 reads LNHDA; CDR2 reads SQIVND (reference sequence). CDR3 in DNA: TGTGCCAGCCTCTCCCCACAGGCTAGATCGCCCCAGCATTTT. Protein: CASLSPQARSPQHF.

The chain employs TRBV3-1 (or the pseudogene TRBV3-2) and TRBJ1-2; D not resolved. The CDR3 contains 12 residues. Germline values: CDR1 LGHDT, CDR2 YNNKEL (reference sequence). Trimming removed 2 bases from V and 8 bases from J, with 9 bases in between. The CDR3 spells CASSQLAGGYTF. CDR3 nucleotides: TGTGCCAGCAGCCAACTCGCGGGAGGCTACACCTTC.

The rearrangement uses TRBV18 and TRBJ1-1; D may be TRBD1 (5 bases). The CDR3 runs 14 residues. Germline values: CDR1 KGHSH, CDR2 LQKENI. V lost 3 bases, J lost 2 bases, and 10 bases lay in between. The CDR3 DNA sequence: TGTGCCAGCTCACCTAACGGGGGAAACACTGAAGCTTTCTTT. It specifies CASSPNGGNTEAFF.

The J gene is TRBJ2-5, the V gene TRBV5-8, with TRBD1 identical over 8 bases. The CDR3 totals 16 residues. V shed 6 bases and J 5 bases; nucleotides not matched to a gene: 15. Looked up from germline, CDR1 is SGHTS and CDR2 is YDEGEE. The CDR3 nucleotides are TGTGCCAGCAACCTGGGGCGGACAGGGTATGGGGAGACCCAGTACTTC. Protein sequence: CASNLGRTGYGETQYF.

J is TRBJ2-7 and V is TRBV7-3; TRBD2 agrees at 13 bases. Unmatched junction bases numbered 7, after V lost 5 bases and J lost 3 bases. Germline-derived CDR1 and CDR2 are SGHTA and FQGTGA. The CDR3 runs 16 residues. The DNA for the CDR3 is TGTGCCAGCAGCCTAGGCGGGACTAGCGGGGTCTACGAGCAGTACTTC. Encoded protein: CASSLGGTSGVYEQYF.

CDR3 coding DNA: TGTGCCAGCAGCCGAACAGGGGGCAATCAGCCCCAGCATTTT. It yields the protein CASSRTGGNQPQHF. This sequence joins TRBV3-1 (or the pseudogene TRBV3-2) and TRBJ1-5, with 7 bases aligning to TRBD1. In germline, CDR1 is LGHDT, CDR2 YNNKEL (reference sequence). V lost 4 bases and J lost 2; bases outside the gene matches: 2. This CDR3 contains 14 residues.

V is TRBV19 and J is TRBJ1-1, with 10 positions matching TRBD1. The CDR3 is made up of 14 amino acids. Germline values: CDR1 LNHDA, CDR2 SQIVND (reference sequence). J was trimmed by 7 bases and V by 5 bases; bases with no gene match: 7. The CDR3 loop reads CASSFSTGGIEAFF. CDR3 coding DNA: TGTGCCAGTAGTTTCTCGACAGGGGGCATTGAAGCTTTCTTT.

The rearrangement links TRBV10-3 to TRBJ1-1, with 8 bases matching TRBD1. V lost 0 bases, J lost 4 bases, and 10 bases stayed unmatched. The CDR3 is made up of 17 amino acids. Per germline, CDR1 ENHRY and CDR2 SYGVKD. The CDR3 sequence is CAISESSRTGGSTEAFF. Written as DNA, the CDR3 is TGTGCCATCAGTGAGTCGAGCCGAACAGGGGGAAGCACTGAAGCTTTCTTT.

V gene TRBV2 combines with J gene TRBJ2-2; 7 nucleotides align to TRBD2. CDR1 is SNHLY, CDR2 FYNNEI, per germline. J gave up 4 bases and V 8 bases, and 7 bases lay outside the gene matches. There are 14 residues in the CDR3. In DNA form, the CDR3 reads TGTGCCAGCGGTCGGGGGGAGGGCACCGGGGAGCTGTTTTTT. Translating gives CASGRGEGTGELFF.

The V and J genes are TRBV7-8 and TRBJ1-1; D not resolved. The germline CDR1 and CDR2 sequences are SGHVS and FQNEAQ. V dropped 0 bases and J dropped 7 bases, with 12 bases sitting between them. The CDR3 runs to 14 residues. The CDR3 loop reads CASSLASGTFEAFF. The CDR3 nucleotides read TGTGCCAGCAGCTTAGCGAGCGGCACCTTTGAAGCTTTCTTT.

The CDR3 protein is CSAGPGVGEQFF. DNA of the CDR3: TGCAGCGCCGGACCGGGGGTTGGAGAGCAGTTCTTC. The chain joins TRBV29-1 to TRBJ2-1, with a tentative D call TRBD2 (6 bases). This CDR3 has 12 residues. Trimming removed 7 bases from V and 10 bases from J, with 17 bases in between. The germline CDR1 and CDR2 sequences are SQVTM and ANQGSEA.

The chain uses TRBV30 and TRBJ1-2; no reliable D call. V was shortened by 3 bases and J by 2 bases, with 10 bases between the two germline ends. This CDR3 is built from 13 residues. CDR1 and CDR2 from the germline V gene are GTSNPN and SVGIG (reference sequence). CDR3 residues: CAWRPQRNYGYTF. The CDR3 bases are TGTGCCTGGAGGCCTCAACGGAACTATGGCTACACCTTC.